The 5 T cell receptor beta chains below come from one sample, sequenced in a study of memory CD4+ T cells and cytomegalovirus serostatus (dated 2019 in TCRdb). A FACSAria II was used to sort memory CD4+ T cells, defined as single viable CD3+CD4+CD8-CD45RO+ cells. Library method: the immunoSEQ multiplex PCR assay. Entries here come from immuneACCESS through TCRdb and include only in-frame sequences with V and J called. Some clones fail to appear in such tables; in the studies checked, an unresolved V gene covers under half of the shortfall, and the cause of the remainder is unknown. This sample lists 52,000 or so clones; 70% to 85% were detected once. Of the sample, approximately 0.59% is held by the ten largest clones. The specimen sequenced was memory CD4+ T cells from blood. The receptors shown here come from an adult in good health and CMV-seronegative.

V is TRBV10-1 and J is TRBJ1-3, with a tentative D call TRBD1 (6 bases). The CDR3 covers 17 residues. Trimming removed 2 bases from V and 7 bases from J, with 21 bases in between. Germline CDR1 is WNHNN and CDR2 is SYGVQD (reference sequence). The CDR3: CASSERTTGKGANTIYF. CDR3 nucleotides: TGCGCCAGCAGTGAGCGTACCACAGGGAAAGGAGCGAACACCATATATTTT.

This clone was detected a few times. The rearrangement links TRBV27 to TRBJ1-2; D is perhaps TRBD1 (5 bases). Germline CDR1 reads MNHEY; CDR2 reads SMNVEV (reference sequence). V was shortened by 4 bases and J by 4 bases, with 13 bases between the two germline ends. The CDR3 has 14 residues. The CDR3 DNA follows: TGTGCCAGCAGTTCCCAGGGATTCGGCTATGGCTACACCTTC. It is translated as CASSSQGFGYGYTF.

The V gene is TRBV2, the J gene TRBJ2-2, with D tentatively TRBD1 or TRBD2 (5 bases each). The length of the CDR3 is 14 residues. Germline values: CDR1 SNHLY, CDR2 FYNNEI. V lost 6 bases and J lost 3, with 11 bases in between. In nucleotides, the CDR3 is TGTGCCAGCAGCCGGCAGGGAGACACCGGGGAGCTGTTTTTT. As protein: CASSRQGDTGELFF.

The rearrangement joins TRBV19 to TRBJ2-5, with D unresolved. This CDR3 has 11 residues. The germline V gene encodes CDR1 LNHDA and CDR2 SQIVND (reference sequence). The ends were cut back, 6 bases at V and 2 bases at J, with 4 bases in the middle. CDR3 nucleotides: TGTGCCAGTAGGAATCAAGAGACCCAGTACTTC. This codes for CASRNQETQYF. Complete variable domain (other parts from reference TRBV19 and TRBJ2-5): DGGITQSPKYLFRKEGQNVTLSCEQNLNHDAMYWYRQDPGQGLRLIYYSQIVNDFQKGDIAEGYSVSREKKESFPLTVTSAQKNPTAFYLCASRNQETQYFGPGTRLLVL.

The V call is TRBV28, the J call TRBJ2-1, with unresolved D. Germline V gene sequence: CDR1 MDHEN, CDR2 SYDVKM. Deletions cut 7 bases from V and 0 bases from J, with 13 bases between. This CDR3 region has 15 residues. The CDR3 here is CASTPALSSYNEQFF. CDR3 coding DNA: TGTGCCAGCACCCCCGCTCTGAGCTCCTACAATGAGCAGTTCTTC.